These 30 T cell receptor beta chains were sequenced from one sample in a study of blood T cell repertoires in COVID-19. Clones were read by immunoSEQ multiplex PCR, and TCRdb kept only the in-frame ones, dropping some. The sample has approximately 150,000 clones, 84% seen once. The sequencing input was PBMCs or T cells enriched from blood (not recorded which). The receptors come from a woman in her forties or fifties with acute COVID-19.

The chain has TRBV5-4 and TRBJ2-1, with 10 nucleotides matching TRBD2. The CDR3 runs 15 residues. V lost 5 bases, J lost 5 bases, and 7 bases stayed unmatched. CDR1 SGHNT and CDR2 YYREEE come from the germline V gene (reference sequence). The CDR3 sequence: CASSSIGLADNEQFF. The CDR3 nucleotides are TGTGCCAGCAGTAGTATCGGACTAGCGGACAATGAGCAGTTCTTC.

The chain links TRBV5-1 to TRBJ2-1; 9 bases fit TRBD2. Germline lookup yields CDR1 SGHRS and CDR2 YFSETQ. The V segment lost 0 bases and the J segment 3 bases; nucleotides outside the gene matches: 16. The CDR3 sequence is 20 residues long. CDR3 DNA: TGCGCCAGCAGCTTGGCCGGGGGGCGGAGGACTAGCGAGTACTACAATGAGCAGTTCTTC. This sequence encodes CASSLAGGRRTSEYYNEQFF.

CDR3 nucleotides: TGCGCCAGCAGCTTGGCCTTTGGACTTTTCAATGAGCAGTTCTTC. Translated: CASSLAFGLFNEQFF. The V and J genes are TRBV5-1 and TRBJ2-1, with D tentatively TRBD2 (5 bases). This CDR3 is built from 15 residues. V dropped 0 bases and J dropped 6 bases, with 13 bases sitting between them. Germline CDR1 SGHRS, CDR2 YFSETQ.

J is TRBJ1-6 and V is TRBV27; D unresolved. The CDR3 consists of 16 residues. Trimming stripped 6 bases from V and 6 bases from J, with 18 bases between. Per germline, CDR1 MNHEY and CDR2 SMNVEV (reference sequence). In nucleotides, the CDR3 is TGTGCCAGCAGCGGAGAGGCAGCGGGCGGTAATTCACCCCTCCACTTT. Residues: CASSGEAAGGNSPLHF.

This clone was recorded once. The gene calls are TRBV7-8 and TRBJ1-2; 9 bases match TRBD1. The CDR3 spans 14 residues. Germline CDR1 is SGHVS and CDR2 is FQNEAQ. V shed 5 bases, J shed 7 bases, and the junction held 8 bases outside the gene matches. The CDR3 protein is CASSQEGQGLGYTF. The CDR3 nucleotides are TGTGCCAGCAGCCAGGAGGGACAGGGTCTTGGCTACACCTTC.

This clone was counted between two and nine times. The V and J genes are TRBV12-3 or TRBV12-4 and TRBJ2-2; D is unresolved. The germline V and J ends were trimmed by 7 bases and 3 bases, with 9 bases remaining between them. The CDR3 has 13 amino acids. The DNA of the CDR3 is TGTGCCAGCATCCTAAGTTACACCGGGGAGCTGTTTTTT. Encoded protein: CASILSYTGELFF.

The chain employs TRBV10-3 and TRBJ1-1; 12 bases fit TRBD1. V was clipped by 11 bases and J by 3 bases; unmatched bases: 10. The length of the CDR3 is 15 residues. Germline V gives CDR1 ENHRY, CDR2 SYGVKD. CDR3 sequence (DNA): TGTGCCGTTACCGGGACAGGGGGCGCGGACACTGAAGCTTTCTTT. Translated, it gives CAVTGTGGADTEAFF.

The chain couples TRBV7-9 to TRBJ2-4; 8 bases match TRBD2. The CDR3 runs to 16 residues. Losses at the gene ends were 6 bases for V and 6 bases for J; bases not matched to a gene: 13. The germline gives CDR1 SEHNR, CDR2 FQNEAQ (reference sequence). For the CDR3, the DNA is TGTGCCAGCAGTTCCGGGGTTAGCGGGAAAACAAACATTCAGTACTTC. Translation gives CASSSGVSGKTNIQYF.

This clone has more than one count but fewer than ten. V gene TRBV27 combines with J gene TRBJ2-7, with 11 nucleotides matching TRBD2. Germline V gives CDR1 MNHEY, CDR2 SMNVEV (reference sequence). The length of the CDR3 is 16 residues. With V trimmed by 6 bases and J by 6 bases, 13 bases remained unmatched. This chain's CDR3 is CASSRSTSGSQAEQYF. The CDR3 DNA is TGTGCCAGCAGCCGATCTACTAGCGGGAGTCAAGCCGAGCAGTACTTC.

This clone was seen once. The genes are TRBV27 and TRBJ2-2; 7 bases line up with TRBD1. Germline CDR1 and CDR2: MNHEY and SMNVEV (reference sequence). The CDR3 sequence is 13 residues long. V lost 9 bases and J lost 5; bases outside the gene matches: 6. CDR3 region: CASLGQLTGELFF. Here the CDR3 DNA reads TGTGCCAGTTTGGGACAGTTGACCGGGGAGCTGTTTTTT.

The chain combines TRBV3-1 (or the pseudogene TRBV3-2) with TRBJ1-1; D unclear. This CDR3 contains 14 residues. Trimming shortened V by 2 bases and J by 1 base, and 8 bases separated the two germline ends. CDR1 and CDR2 (germline): LGHDT, YNNKEL (reference sequence). In DNA, the CDR3 is TGTGCCAGCAGCCAATATACGGGGAACACTGAAGCTTTCTTT. Translated, it gives CASSQYTGNTEAFF.

About this clone: Relative to the germline gene, one junction end is altered; a read error may explain this. J is TRBJ2-7 and V is TRBV6-2 or TRBV6-3; 9 bases map to TRBD1. The CDR3 is 15 residues long. Germline CDR1 MNHEY, CDR2 SVGEGT. The CDR3 nucleotides read TGTGCCAGCAGTGCCGGGACAGGGTATGAGTACGAACAGTACTTC. It yields the protein CASSAGTGYEYEQYF.

The rearrangement uses TRBV27 and TRBJ2-1; 7 bases are a match to TRBD2. The V and J ends lost 5 bases and 5 bases, in that order; junction bases with no gene match: 15. The CDR3 extends over 17 amino acids. CDR1 MNHEY and CDR2 SMNVEV come from the germline V gene (reference sequence). The CDR3 reads CASSPEVSSGGNNEQFF. The CDR3 DNA is TGTGCCAGCAGTCCTGAGGTGTCTAGCGGAGGGAACAATGAGCAGTTCTTC.

The rearrangement links TRBV5-4 to TRBJ1-2, with 9 nucleotides matching TRBD1. Germline V CDR1 and CDR2: SGHNT, YYREEE (reference sequence). V was pared by 3 bases and J by 9 bases, with 12 bases of the junction left unmatched. CDR3 length equals 15 residues. The CDR3 spells CASSSPTPGQGSYTF. DNA for the CDR3: TGTGCCAGCAGCTCTCCCACTCCGGGACAGGGAAGCTACACCTTC.

The V and J genes are TRBV14 and TRBJ2-5; perhaps TRBD2 as D (6 bases). The V end was cut by 0 bases, the J end by 10 bases, with 9 bases between. The length of the CDR3 is 12 residues. Germline V gene sequence: CDR1 SGHDN, CDR2 FVKESK. CDR3 nucleotides: TGTGCCAGCAGCCAAGATCCGGGGGTCCAGTACTTC. It translates to CASSQDPGVQYF.

V usage is TRBV11-1 and J usage is TRBJ2-7; D is perhaps TRBD2 (7 bases). Trimming left V 6 bases short and J 6 bases short, with 12 bases between. Germline values: CDR1 SGHAT, CDR2 FQDESV (reference sequence). The CDR3 extends over 12 amino acids. CDR3 sequence (DNA): TGTGCCAGCAGTTCAGGGGAGGGCGAGCAGTACTTC. It yields the protein CASSSGEGEQYF.

V is TRBV11-1 and J is TRBJ2-1, with 9 nucleotides matching TRBD2. Germline V CDR1 and CDR2: SGHAT, FQDESV (reference sequence). The CDR3 is 16 amino acids. The V gene end was trimmed by 1 base and the J gene end by 7 bases; junction bases not matched to a gene: 8. CDR3 residues: CASSLVSSGSSNEQFF. CDR3 nucleotide sequence: TGTGCCAGCAGCTTAGTCAGTAGCGGGAGTTCGAATGAGCAGTTCTTC.

This chain links TRBV18 with TRBJ1-2; 8 bases agree with TRBD1. This CDR3 spans 15 amino acids. V gave up 6 bases and J gave up 4 bases; unmatched junction bases: 10. CDR1 is KGHSH and CDR2 is LQKENI in the germline V gene. CDR3 nucleotides: TGTGCCAGCTCCCCAGGACAGGGTAATAGCTATGGCTACACCTTC. Translated, it gives CASSPGQGNSYGYTF. Full variable domain (remainder filled in from reference TRBV18 and TRBJ1-2): NAGVMQNPRHLVRRRGQEARLRCSPMKGHSHVYWYRQLPEEGLKFMVYLQKENIIDESGMPKERFSAEFPKEGPSILRIQQVVRGDSAAYFCASSPGQGNSYGYTFGSGTRLTVV.

The J gene is TRBJ1-2, the V gene TRBV5-4; D is perhaps TRBD1 (5 bases). The CDR3 totals 12 residues. Trimming removed 5 bases at V and 4 bases at J, with 9 bases between. The germline CDR1 and CDR2 sequences are SGHNT and YYREEE (reference sequence). The CDR3 region is CASRGGSYGYTF. CDR3 coding DNA: TGTGCCAGCAGGGGGGGGTCCTATGGCTACACCTTC.

The chain is built from TRBV14 and TRBJ2-7; TRBD2 agrees at 13 bases. Germline-derived CDR1 and CDR2 are SGHDN and FVKESK. The J segment lost 5 bases and the V segment lost 4 bases, leaving 8 bases of the junction unmatched. The CDR3 has 16 amino acids. The CDR3: CASSRLGLAGVNEQYF. The CDR3, as DNA: TGTGCCAGCAGCCGCCTAGGACTAGCGGGAGTCAACGAGCAGTACTTC. Based on the CDR3 plus reference TRBV14 and TRBJ2-7, the full variable domain is EAGVTQFPSHSVIEKGQTVTLRCDPISGHDNLYWYRRVMGKEIKFLLHFVKESKQDESGMPNNRFLAERTGGTYSTLKVQPAELEDSGVYFCASSRLGLAGVNEQYFGPGTRLTVT.

The chain couples TRBV5-8 to TRBJ2-7, with D perhaps TRBD1 (5 bases). There are 17 residues in the CDR3. V dropped 2 bases and J dropped 5 bases, with 23 bases sitting between them. The germline gives CDR1 SGHTS, CDR2 YDEGEE. The CDR3 DNA sequence: TGTGCCAGCAGCTTCTTCGCAGCGAAGGGGTTTAGTGACGAGCAGTACTTC. As protein: CASSFFAAKGFSDEQYF.

The chain links TRBV21-1 to TRBJ1-2; the table names TRBD1, a call not compared with the DNA. TRBV21-1 is a pseudogene locus. The CDR3 is 18 amino acids. CDR3 sequence: CASSLLAPDRGLFHGYTF. Here the CDR3 DNA reads TGTGCCAGCAGTCTACTCGCTCCGGACAGGGGGCTGTTCCATGGCTACACCTTC.

This rearrangement joins TRBV7-8 to TRBJ2-5, with D possibly TRBD1 on 5 matching bases. The CDR3 spans 13 residues. CDR1 and CDR2 from the germline V gene are SGHVS and FQNEAQ. With 0 bases removed from V and 5 bases from J, the gap between germline ends came to 7 bases. CDR3 DNA sequence: TGTGCCAGCAGCTTAGCGGGGCGGGAGACCCAGTACTTC. It is translated as CASSLAGRETQYF.

The chain combines TRBV7-8 with TRBJ2-1; 8 bases align to TRBD2. The CDR3 sequence is 15 residues long. Per germline, CDR1 SGHVS and CDR2 FQNEAQ. The ends lost 5 bases at V and 6 bases at J; junction bases unmatched: 9. This CDR3 reads CASSPRGSGTNEQFF. The CDR3 bases are TGTGCCAGCAGCCCCCGGGGTAGCGGGACCAATGAGCAGTTCTTC.

The V and J genes are TRBV4-1 and TRBJ2-7; the D gene is possibly TRBD2 (6 bases). This CDR3 has 18 amino acids. V was shortened by 4 bases and J by 5 bases, with 27 bases between the two germline ends. Germline assignment: CDR1 MGHRA and CDR2 YSYEKL. CDR3 sequence reads: CASSRSARPSALLDEQYF. DNA for the CDR3: TGCGCCAGCAGCCGGTCTGCCCGCCCTAGCGCCCTTCTGGACGAGCAGTACTTC.

The genes are TRBV11-3 and TRBJ1-1; D is unclear. The CDR3 runs 14 residues. The germline V and J ends were trimmed by 1 base and 4 bases, with 10 bases remaining between them. CDR1 is SGHNT, CDR2 YENEEA, per germline. Here the CDR3 DNA reads TGTGCCAGCAGCTTAGGGGTCCCGGGCACTGAAGCTTTCTTT. This translates into CASSLGVPGTEAFF.

The CDR3 reads CASSRLGGPQHF. CDR3 DNA sequence: TGTGCCAGCAGCCGCCTGGGGGGGCCCCAGCATTTT. J is TRBJ1-5 and V is TRBV14; weak D call: TRBD1 (5 bases). In germline, CDR1 is SGHDN, CDR2 FVKESK. This CDR3 contains 12 residues. V was shortened by 4 bases and J by 9 bases, with 10 bases between the two germline ends.

This clone was recorded once. The genes are TRBV4-1 and TRBJ1-2; 7 bases are shared with TRBD1. CDR1 is MGHRA and CDR2 is YSYEKL in the germline V gene. Trimming cost V 4 bases and J 4 bases; bases outside gene matches: 12. This CDR3 has 16 residues. This chain's CDR3 is CASSPRQGEGSYGYTF. CDR3 nucleotide sequence: TGCGCCAGCAGCCCACGACAGGGAGAGGGGTCCTATGGCTACACCTTC.

The chain is built from TRBV4-1 and TRBJ1-2; TRBD1 matches at 7 bases. V lost 3 bases and J lost 8; bases outside the gene matches: 15. This CDR3 spans 16 amino acids. Looked up from germline, CDR1 is MGHRA and CDR2 is YSYEKL. The CDR3 is CASSQPTGPSDRGYTF. The CDR3 region has the DNA TGCGCCAGCAGCCAGCCGACAGGGCCCTCTGATCGGGGCTACACCTTC.

The chain combines TRBV19 with TRBJ2-1, with a weak D call TRBD2 (5 bases). Deletions cut 3 bases from V and 9 bases from J, with 15 bases between. CDR1 and CDR2 (germline): LNHDA, SQIVND (reference sequence). This CDR3 has 14 residues. The CDR3 spells CASSISASLGEQFF. CDR3 nucleotide sequence: TGTGCCAGTAGTATCTCTGCTAGCTTGGGTGAGCAGTTCTTC.